The 5 T cell receptor beta chains presented below share a single source sample, sequenced in a study of siplizumab effects on memory and regulatory T cells (dated by TCRdb to 2018 to 2020). The protocol used for the library was the immunoSEQ multiplex PCR assay. TCRdb obtained this table from immuneACCESS and retained in-frame rearrangements with V and J assigned. These tables miss some clones; where compared with another copy, unresolved V genes account for less than half of the shortfall, and the remainder is unexplained. The sample table shows tens of thousands of clones, and about 89% are seen once. Of the sample, approximately 29% is held by the ten largest clones. Sequenced input: CD8+ T cells sorted from blood. The source is a human donor in good health.

The rearrangement joins TRBV19 to TRBJ1-1, with 8 bases aligning to TRBD1. The length of the CDR3 is 15 residues. Trimming at V came to 9 bases and at J to 5 bases, leaving 14 bases not matched to a gene. The germline V gene has CDR1 LNHDA and CDR2 SQIVND (reference sequence). The CDR3 nucleotides are TGTGCCAGCACCCTAGGGAAAACAGGGGGGACTGAAGCTTTCTTT. It is translated as CASTLGKTGGTEAFF.

The gene calls are TRBV7-2 and TRBJ2-1; D not resolved. The CDR3 has 17 residues. V was cut by 0 bases and J by 0 bases, with 12 bases left in between. Germline CDR1 reads SGHTA; CDR2 reads FQGNSA. CDR3 sequence (DNA): TGTGCCAGCAGCTTAGCCTTTGCGGAAGGCTCCTACAATGAGCAGTTCTTC. This translates into CASSLAFAEGSYNEQFF. Supplemented by reference TRBV7-2 and TRBJ2-1, the full variable domain reads GAGVSQSPSNKVTEKGKDVELRCDPISGHTALYWYRQSLGQGLEFLIYFQGNSAPDKSGLPSDRFSAERTGGSVSTLTIQRTQQEDSAVYLCASSLAFAEGSYNEQFFGPGTRLTVL.

The chain links TRBV7-9 to TRBJ2-1; possible D gene TRBD1, 6 bases. Trimming took 2 bases from V and 10 from J, leaving 15 bases between them. In germline, CDR1 is SEHNR, CDR2 FQNEAQ (reference sequence). The CDR3 consists of 14 residues. CDR3 sequence reads: CASSLIPGDGEQFF. DNA of the CDR3: TGTGCCAGCAGCTTAATCCCAGGGGACGGGGAGCAGTTCTTC.

The V gene is TRBV5-6, the J gene TRBJ2-3; D is unresolved. V was pared by 0 bases and J by 3 bases, with 5 bases between. CDR1 is SGHDT and CDR2 is YYEEEE in the germline V gene. The CDR3 loop spans 13 amino acids. Here the CDR3 DNA reads TGTGCCAGCAGCTTGGGGACGACAGATACGCAGTATTTT. This gives the protein CASSLGTTDTQYF. The variable domain in full, with the rest retrieved from reference TRBV5-6 and TRBJ2-3, is DAGVTQSPTHLIKTRGQQVTLRCSPKSGHDTVSWYQQALGQGPQFIFQYYEEEERQRGNFPDRFSGHQFPNYSSELNVNALLLGDSALYLCASSLGTTDTQYFGPGTRLTVL.

The chain uses TRBV27 and TRBJ1-1; a weak D match, TRBD1 (6 bases). The CDR3 sequence is 15 residues long. CDR1 and CDR2 (germline): MNHEY, SMNVEV (reference sequence). Trimming pared 1 base from V and 5 bases from J, leaving 14 bases between. Written as DNA, the CDR3 is TGTGCCAGCAGTTTATGGGTGGGGGGGCGGACTGAAGCTTTCTTT. Translating gives CASSLWVGGRTEAFF.